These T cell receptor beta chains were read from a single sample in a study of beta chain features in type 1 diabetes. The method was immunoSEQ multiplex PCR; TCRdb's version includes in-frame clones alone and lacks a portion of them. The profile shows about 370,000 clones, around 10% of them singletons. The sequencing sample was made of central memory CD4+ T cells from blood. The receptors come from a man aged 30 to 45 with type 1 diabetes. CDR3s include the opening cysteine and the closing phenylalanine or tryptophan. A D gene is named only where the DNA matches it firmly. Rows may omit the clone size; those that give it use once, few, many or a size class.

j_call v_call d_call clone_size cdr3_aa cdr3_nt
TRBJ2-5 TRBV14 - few CASSQRPGLGQETQYF TGTGCCAGCAGCCAGCGACCGGGACTGGGGCAAGAGACCCAGTACTTC
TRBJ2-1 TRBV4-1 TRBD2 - CASSQVGGRTRLANNEQFF TGCGCCAGCAGCCAAGTGGGGGGTCGGACTAGGTTAGCCAACAATGAGCAGTTCTTC
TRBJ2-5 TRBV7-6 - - CASSFPGAYQETQYF TGTGCCAGCAGCTTCCCGGGGGCTTACCAAGAGACCCAGTACTTC
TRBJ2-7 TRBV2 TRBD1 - CASRWTGDSYEQYF TGTGCCAGCAGATGGACAGGGGACTCCTACGAGCAGTACTTC
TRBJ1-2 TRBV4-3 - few CASSRVTRGAEYGYTF TGCGCCAGCAGCCGGGTGACGAGGGGCGCTGAGTATGGCTACACCTTC
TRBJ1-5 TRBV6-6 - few CASSFQFNQPQHF TGTGCCAGCAGTTTCCAGTTCAATCAGCCCCAGCATTTT
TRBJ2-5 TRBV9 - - CASSVVIGETQYF TGTGCCAGCAGCGTAGTGATCGGAGAGACCCAGTACTTC
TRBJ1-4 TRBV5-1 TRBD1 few CASRPTGGEGEKLFF TGCGCCAGCAGGCCCACAGGGGGCGAAGGTGAAAAACTGTTTTTT
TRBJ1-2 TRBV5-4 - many CASSLGAAYGYTF TGTGCCAGCAGCTTGGGGGCAGCCTATGGCTACACCTTC
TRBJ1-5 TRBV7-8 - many CASSSRSSGNQPQHF TGTGCCAGCAGCTCCCGGAGCAGCGGCAATCAGCCCCAGCATTTT
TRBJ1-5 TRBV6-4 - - CASRPLRSGNQPQHF TGTGCCAGCAGGCCCCTGAGGTCTGGCAATCAGCCCCAGCATTTT
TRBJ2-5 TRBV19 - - CASMREGAGQETQYF TGTGCCAGTATGAGGGAGGGGGCAGGCCAAGAGACCCAGTACTTC
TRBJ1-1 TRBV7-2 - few CASSFRQRGTEAFF TGTGCCAGCAGCTTTAGACAGAGGGGGACTGAAGCTTTCTTT
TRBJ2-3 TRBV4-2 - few CASSLGGSTDTQYF TGTGCCAGCAGCTTAGGCGGTAGCACAGATACGCAGTATTTT
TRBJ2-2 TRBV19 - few CATSMRGTNTGELFF TGTGCCACCTCGATGCGGGGCACGAACACCGGGGAGCTGTTTTTT
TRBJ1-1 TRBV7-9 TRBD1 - CASGRDSNTEAFF TGTGCCAGCGGTCGGGACAGCAACACTGAAGCTTTCTTT
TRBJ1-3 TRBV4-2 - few CASSQDRTGSGNTIYF TGTGCCAGCAGCCAGGATAGGACGGGCTCTGGAAACACCATATATTTT
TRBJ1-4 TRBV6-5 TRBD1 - CASRRTGGNEKLFF TGTGCCAGCAGGAGGACAGGGGGAAATGAAAAACTGTTTTTT
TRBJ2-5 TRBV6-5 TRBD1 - CASSPGQGEETQYF TGTGCCAGCAGCCCGGGACAGGGAGAAGAGACCCAGTACTTC
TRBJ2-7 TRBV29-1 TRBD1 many CSAGTGTYEQYF TGCAGCGCCGGGACAGGGACCTACGAGCAGTACTTC
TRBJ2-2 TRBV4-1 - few CASSYRDPGRELFF TGCGCCAGCAGCTACAGGGACCCGGGAAGGGAGCTGTTTTTT
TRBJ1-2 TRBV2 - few CASIQGADGYTF TGTGCCAGCATACAGGGAGCCGATGGCTACACCTTC
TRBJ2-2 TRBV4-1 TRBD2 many CASSRQSSGAGTGELFF TGCGCCAGCAGCCGCCAATCTAGCGGAGCGGGCACCGGGGAGCTGTTTTTT
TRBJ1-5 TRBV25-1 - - CASSERSNQPQHF TGTGCCAGCAGTGAGAGAAGCAATCAGCCCCAGCATTTT
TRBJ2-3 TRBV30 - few CAWEVQGSDTQYF TGTGCCTGGGAGGTTCAGGGCTCAGATACGCAGTATTTT
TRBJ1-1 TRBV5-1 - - CASSLVAGPGTEAFF TGCGCCAGCAGCTTGGTGGCGGGGCCGGGTACTGAAGCTTTCTTT
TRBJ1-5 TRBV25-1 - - CASPGRSNQPQHF TGTGCCAGCCCCGGACGGAGCAATCAGCCCCAGCATTTT
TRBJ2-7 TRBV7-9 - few CASSLARDAAYEQYF TGTGCCAGCAGCTTAGCCCGGGACGCCGCATACGAGCAGTACTTC
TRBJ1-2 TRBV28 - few CASSLERESTF TGTGCCAGCAGTTTAGAAAGGGAATCCACCTTC
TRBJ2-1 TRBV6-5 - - CASSYLRQSIYNEQFF TGTGCCAGCAGTTATTTGCGACAGTCAATTTACAATGAGCAGTTCTTC
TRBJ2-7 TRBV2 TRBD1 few CASSGGDRDYTYEQYF TGTGCCAGCAGCGGTGGGGACAGGGATTACACCTACGAGCAGTACTTC
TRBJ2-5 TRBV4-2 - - CASSQDLVETQYF TGTGCCAGCAGCCAAGACTTAGTAGAGACCCAGTACTTC
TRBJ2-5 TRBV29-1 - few CSVEYPQETQYF TGCAGCGTAGAGTACCCCCAAGAGACCCAGTACTTC
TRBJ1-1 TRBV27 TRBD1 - CASSFRGQGSRWGTEAFF TGTGCCAGCAGTTTTAGGGGACAGGGCTCCAGATGGGGGACTGAAGCTTTCTTT
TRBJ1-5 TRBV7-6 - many CASSASHSNQPQHF TGTGCCAGCAGCGCCAGTCATAGCAATCAGCCCCAGCATTTT
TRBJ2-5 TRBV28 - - CARTLYQETQYF TGTGCCAGGACTCTTTACCAAGAGACCCAGTACTTC
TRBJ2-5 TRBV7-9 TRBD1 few CASSPPGQVKETQYF TGTGCCAGCAGCCCGCCAGGACAGGTCAAAGAGACCCAGTACTTC
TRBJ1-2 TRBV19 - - CASSIEGNYGYTF TGTGCCAGTAGTATCGAGGGGAACTATGGCTACACCTTC
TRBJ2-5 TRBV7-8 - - CASSLLARQETQYF TGTGCCAGCAGCTTACTAGCGAGGCAAGAGACCCAGTACTTC
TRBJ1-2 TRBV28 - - CASSLAPYASIGGYTF TGTGCCAGCAGTTTAGCCCCTTACGCTTCGATCGGGGGCTACACCTTC
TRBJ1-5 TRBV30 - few CAWSRILRTDTFQPQHF TGTGCCTGGAGTCGTATCCTGCGGACAGATACTTTTCAGCCCCAGCATTTT